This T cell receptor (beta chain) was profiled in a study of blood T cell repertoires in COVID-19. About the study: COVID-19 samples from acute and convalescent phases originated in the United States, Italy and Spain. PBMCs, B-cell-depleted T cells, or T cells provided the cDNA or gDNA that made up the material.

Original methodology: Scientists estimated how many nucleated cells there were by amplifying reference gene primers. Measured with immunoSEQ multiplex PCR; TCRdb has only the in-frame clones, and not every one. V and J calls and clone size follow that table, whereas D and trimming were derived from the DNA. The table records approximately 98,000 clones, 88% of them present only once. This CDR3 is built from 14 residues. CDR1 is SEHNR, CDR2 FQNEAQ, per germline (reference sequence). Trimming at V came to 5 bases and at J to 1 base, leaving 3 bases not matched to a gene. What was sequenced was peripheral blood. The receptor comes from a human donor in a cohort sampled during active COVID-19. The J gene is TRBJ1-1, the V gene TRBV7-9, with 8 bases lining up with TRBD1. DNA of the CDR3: TGTGCCAGCAGCGGTGACAGGGGGAACACTGAAGCTTTCTTT. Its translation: CASSGDRGNTEAFF.